This T cell receptor (beta chain) was identified during a study of T cells after yellow fever vaccination. Germline CDR1 reads SGHTA; CDR2 reads FQGNSA. Trimming took 3 bases from V and 2 from J, leaving 11 bases between them. The CDR3 consists of 14 residues. For TCR, cDNA came from 5'RACE template switching, which added a universal primer site and UMIs. TCRdb re-analysed the 5' RACE reads in MiXCR, keeping a single row per CDR3 protein. This table holds hundreds of thousands of distinct CDR3 sequences, approximately 13% found once. This clonotype was detected only a few times. The clonotype comes from a man aged 25-45 years who received the YFV17D yellow fever vaccine. The source was PBMCs, collected on the day of the yellow fever booster vaccination. This chain joins TRBV7-2 and TRBJ2-7; D is uncertain. CDR3 sequence: CASSFRSTTYEQYF. The CDR3 bases are TGTGCCAGCAGCTTCCGTTCGACAACCTACGAGCAGTACTTC.